This T cell receptor beta chain was observed in a study of beta chain features in type 1 diabetes. Study observations and caveats: For Type 1 diabetes patients, all four CD4+ subsets carried TCRB CDR3s that were moderately but significantly shorter.

All of the isolated RNA was reverse transcribed, so expressed TCRB transcripts were sequenced. The repertoire was sequenced with immunoSEQ multiplex PCR; TCRdb's copy has only in-frame clones and lacks some. The table records fewer than 350,000 clones, approximately 16% of them present only once. In regard to this clone: Its specificity is not known.

Germline V lookup: CDR1 MNHEY, CDR2 SVGAGI. V dropped 5 bases and J dropped 7 bases, with 12 bases sitting between them. This CDR3 is built from 13 residues. The sequenced sample was naive CD4+ T cells from blood. The chain carries TRBV6-5 and TRBJ1-5; D is ambiguous. This receptor was obtained from a man younger than 30 with type 1 diabetes. CDR3 in amino acids: CASSPRRRQPQHF. The CDR3 nucleotides are TGTGCCAGCAGTCCCCGCCGGAGGCAGCCCCAGCATTTT.